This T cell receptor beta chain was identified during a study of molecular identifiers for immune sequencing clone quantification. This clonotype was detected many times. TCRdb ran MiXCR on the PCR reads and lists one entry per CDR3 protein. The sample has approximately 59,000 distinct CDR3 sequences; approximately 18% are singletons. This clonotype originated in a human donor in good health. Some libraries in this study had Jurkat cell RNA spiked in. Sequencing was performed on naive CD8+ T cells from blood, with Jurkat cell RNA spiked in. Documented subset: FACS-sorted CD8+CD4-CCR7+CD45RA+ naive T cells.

CDR3 amino acids: CASGLAGGPLEQYF. DNA for the CDR3: TGTGCCAGTGGACTAGCGGGAGGCCCCCTCGAGCAGTACTTC. V gene TRBV6-1 combines with J gene TRBJ2-7, with TRBD2 matching 14 bases. Germline-derived CDR1 and CDR2 are MNHNS and SASEGT. The CDR3 sequence is 14 residues long. With V trimmed by 9 bases and J by 6 bases, 7 bases remained unmatched.